This section outlines one TCR beta chain sequence together with its context. This sample was taken from a study of blood T cell repertoires in COVID-19. In the study overall: The United States, Italy and Spain were the sources of the acute and convalescent COVID-19 samples. Sources were T cells, B-cell-depleted T cells, or PBMCs; the material itself was cDNA or gDNA.

In the study's own analysis: Amplifying reference gene primers gave estimates of nucleated cell counts. This table comes from immunoSEQ multiplex PCR, and its TCRdb copy is limited to in-frame clones, with some not included. V and J calls and clone size come straight from that table; D and trimming were deduced from the DNA. The sample comprises over 200,000 clones, roughly four fifths of which are singletons, and 4.4% rests with the top ten. This CDR3 is 13 amino acids long. Germline V gene data show CDR1 as LNHDA and CDR2 as SQIVND (reference sequence). Trimming cost V 7 bases and J 8 bases, with 17 bases left between them.

The receptor was isolated from a man aged 50-59 years with active or convalescent COVID-19. This chain links TRBV19 with TRBJ1-2; D remains unclear. Input material: peripheral blood. CDR3 loop: CASIREGMGGYTF. The CDR3 nucleotides read TGTGCCAGTATCCGGGAAGGGATGGGCGGCTACACCTTC.